This T cell receptor beta chain came from a study of cytomegalovirus exposure and HLA in healthy donors. As for the study in general: Unique TCRs numbering around 80 million, obtained from HLA-typed donors, made up an early data release.

With 6 bases clipped from V and 5 bases from J, the junction kept 5 bases outside the gene matches. Germline V gives CDR1 SQVTM, CDR2 ANQGSEA. There are 13 residues in the CDR3. A few counts support this clone. The PCR employed 60 Vbeta primers together with 13 Jbeta primers. Data came from immunoSEQ multiplex PCR; TCRdb stores just in-frame clones and leaves some out. This sample carries 75,000 to 90,000 clones, 75% to 80% of them seen once, and the ten largest clones take 3.5% to 4.5%. The receptor was isolated from a man in his forties in good health and CMV-seronegative. The sequenced sample consisted of PBMCs. The V call is TRBV29-1, the J call TRBJ1-5; TRBD1 matches 9 bases. Here the CDR3 DNA reads TGCAGCGTCGCGGACAGGGGTGATCAGCCCCAGCATTTT. Its protein product is CSVADRGDQPQHF.